This TCR beta chain was obtained from a study of T-cell reconstitution after alpha-beta-depleted transplantation in children. To note about this clonotype: A much larger clone lies one base from this, so it may be a read error.

Germline V lookup: CDR1 SGHRS, CDR2 YFSETQ. The CDR3 has 15 residues. Unique molecular identifiers were used in preparing the TCRbeta library. A single record per CDR3 protein comes from TCRdb applying MiXCR to the PCR reads. The table includes about 360,000 distinct CDR3 sequences, more than 10% detected once. The TCR was taken from a human donor who donated a stem cell graft to a child with Fanconi anemia. The gene calls are TRBV5-1 and TRBJ2-2, with TRBD1 identical over 9 bases. The source was PBMCs, collected from the stem cell graft. CDR3 sequence (DNA): TGCGCCAGCAGCCCAACGACAGGGGGAACCGGGGAGGTGTTTTTT. Its protein is CASSPTTGGTGEVFF.